This TCR beta chain is drawn from a study of regulatory T cells in long-lasting Graves disease. Germline CDR1 reads KGHDR; CDR2 reads SFDVKD. V shed 7 bases and J shed 2 bases, with 7 bases lying between them. CDR3 length equals 13 residues. Libraries of TCR beta came from iRepertoire HTBI primers plus Arm-PCR of CDR3 regions. TCRdb re-derived calls from the multiplex PCR reads in MiXCR, one entry per CDR3 protein. The sample lists some 560,000 distinct CDR3 sequences; roughly a sixth were seen once. Time point specified: newly diagnosed GD, antithyroid drugs for less than 3 months. PBMCs were the source of the RNA used for TCR sequencing. An endocrinology department in Xi'an, China, supplied the patients. EDTA tubes were used for drawing 8 to 9 milliliters of peripheral blood. Separately, the same data were catalogued under a study of T cells in Graves' hyperthyroidism and ophthalmopathy. That paper adds: It was considered stable Graves' hyperthyroidism when ophthalmopathy did not progress within 18 months. HTBI primers drove first-round RT-PCR of the TCR CDR3.

The material sequenced was peripheral blood mononuclear cells (PBMCs), taken at new diagnosis, from a patient treated with antithyroid drugs. The chain recombines TRBV24-1 with TRBJ2-2; no definite D call. The TCR comes from a woman aged 35-65 years with Graves disease. The CDR3 nucleotides are TGTGCCACCAGCAGCACCAACACCGGGGAGCTGTTTTTT. It translates to CATSSTNTGELFF.